Listed below are T cell receptor beta chains from one sample, sequenced in a study of cytomegalovirus exposure and HLA in healthy donors. This table comes from immunoSEQ multiplex PCR, and its TCRdb copy is limited to in-frame clones, with some not included. The table records roughly 130,000 clones, around 85% of them present only once. The sequenced sample was PBMCs. The receptors come from a boy younger than 18 in good health and CMV-seronegative. Both conserved end residues are trimmed from each CDR3. Size is stated for part of the rows, as once, few or many counts, or as a class when the clone is expanded.

abundance,v_gene,CDR3aa
NA,TRBV29-1,SVVGEGGNYGYT
NA,TRBV7-3,ASSKQGATTEAF
NA,TRBV2,ASSPQRGVNEQF
few,TRBV5-5,ASSLAQGKNTEAF
few,TRBV9,ASSVEAGGRDTQY
NA,TRBV9,ASSVQGDTEAF
NA,TRBV7-2,ASSPAGGGTDTQY
NA,TRBV19,ASSRSSGYGEQF
NA,TRBV27,ASSFDTRYGYT
NA,TRBV7-9,ASSMGTSSTQETQY
NA,TRBV27,ASSLPPTGRGTEAF
NA,TRBV2,ASHSDGNTIY
NA,TRBV2,ASSQGIFTEAF
NA,TRBV5-6,ASTRELGYPYEQY
NA,TRBV10-3,AITATGRGNTEAF
NA,TRBV11-2,ASSLAGSTAYEQY
NA,TRBV7-2,ASSQRDSHHEQY
NA,TRBV7-9,ASSSTRAGDAPLH
NA,TRBV29-1,SVLTTGGVFGYGYT
NA,TRBV11-2,ASSPEGTGWAEQY
NA,TRBV5-6,ASSFSGVRSGELF
once,TRBV11-2,ASSLGAGAAETQY
NA,TRBV9,ASSVATVQIYEQY
NA,TRBV10-3,AISDQGTNEQF
NA,TRBV4-1,ASSQEGGGGGSGNTIY
NA,TRBV9,ASSQLGSQPQH
NA,TRBV7-9,ASSLDRRALH
NA,TRBV30,AWSLSLSGNTIY
NA,TRBV28,ASSIGLAGSEEQY
NA,TRBV18,ASSPGVQGNTEAF
NA,TRBV7-9,ASSSTGSEREAPYEQY
NA,TRBV5-4,ASSRFVGLAGETNEQF
few,TRBV6-6,ASSYPDSYSNQPQH
NA,TRBV4-3,ASSQEAGLYEQY
NA,TRBV7-8,ASSYNLRTGTGFEKLF
NA,TRBV27,ASSWATTGELF
NA,TRBV12-5,ASGNGYEQY
NA,TRBV18,ASSPGQGNTIY